These 22 T cell receptor beta chains came from one sample sequenced in a study of Tregs in tolerant kidney transplant recipients. The protocol was immunoSEQ multiplex PCR, while the TCRdb copy is restricted to in-frame clones and leaves out a portion. The sample includes around 98,000 clones, approximately 93% seen only once; the top ten take about 0.45%. The sequences come from CD4+ T cells from blood, collected before the transplant. Every receptor here comes from a human donor who received a combined kidney and bone marrow transplant.

This rearrangement joins TRBV15 to TRBJ2-6, with D perhaps matching TRBD2 (7 bases). The CDR3 sequence is 15 residues long. Germline CDR1 is LNHNV and CDR2 is YYDKDF (reference sequence). Trimming left V 6 bases short and J 4 bases short, with 13 bases between. The CDR3, as DNA: TGTGCCACCAGTGGGGGGGGCGCCGGGGCCAACGTCCTGACTTTC. Translated, it gives CATSGGGAGANVLTF.

The rearrangement joins TRBV18 to TRBJ2-1, with D possibly TRBD1 on 6 matching bases. V was pared by 5 bases and J by 2 bases, with 10 bases between. The CDR3 is made up of 14 amino acids. The germline V gene encodes CDR1 KGHSH and CDR2 LQKENI. For the CDR3, the DNA is TGTGCCAGCTCATCCGGGACACCCTACAATGAGCAGTTCTTC. Translating gives CASSSGTPYNEQFF.

V gene TRBV11-3 combines with J gene TRBJ1-3, with D uncertain. The V end was cut by 5 bases, the J end by 0 bases, with 11 bases between. The germline V gene has CDR1 SGHNT and CDR2 YENEEA. CDR3 length: 15 residues. The CDR3 sequence: CASSERRSSGNTIYF. The CDR3 DNA follows: TGTGCCAGCAGCGAACGACGGAGCTCTGGAAACACCATATATTTT.

The V call is TRBV29-1, the J call TRBJ2-1; 9 bases are a match to TRBD2. Germline V gene lookup returns CDR1 SQVTM and CDR2 ANQGSEA. The CDR3 extends over 14 amino acids. J was trimmed by 0 bases and V by 5 bases; bases with no gene match: 2. The CDR3 spells CSVLSGSSYNEQFF. The CDR3, as DNA: TGCAGCGTTCTTAGCGGGAGCTCCTACAATGAGCAGTTCTTC.

The sample holds a few counts of this clone. The chain is built from TRBV19 and TRBJ1-6; D may be TRBD1 (5 bases). This CDR3 has 13 residues. Germline CDR1 and CDR2: LNHDA and SQIVND (reference sequence). V lost 6 bases, J lost 9 bases, and 12 bases lay in between. CDR3 nucleotides: TGTGCCAGTAGCCCAACACAGGTTTCACCCCTCCACTTT. It codes for CASSPTQVSPLHF.

V gene TRBV5-1 combines with J gene TRBJ2-5, with 16 positions matching TRBD2. V dropped 3 bases and J dropped 4; count of bases not matched to a gene: 9. This CDR3 is built from 18 residues. Germline CDR1 SGHRS, CDR2 YFSETQ. The DNA of the CDR3 is TGCGCCAGCAGCTCCGGGACTAGCGGGGGGGCCGGGGTAGAGACCCAGTACTTC. Translation gives CASSSGTSGGAGVETQYF.

There are a few counts of this clone. The chain's CDR3 is CASSFQQGLVGTF. CDR3 coding DNA: TGTGCCAGCAGCTTTCAACAGGGGCTGGTGGGAACCTTC. The chain has TRBV7-9 and TRBJ1-2; 7 bases match TRBD1. The V segment lost 3 bases and the J segment 14 bases; nucleotides outside the gene matches: 12. This CDR3 has 13 amino acids. Germline lookup yields CDR1 SEHNR and CDR2 FQNEAQ (reference sequence).

DNA for the CDR3: TGTGCCAGCAGCTGGGGGGGACAGGCTGTGAACACTGAAGCTTTCTTT. This codes for CASSWGGQAVNTEAFF. V gene TRBV7-9 combines with J gene TRBJ1-1; 8 bases align to TRBD1. Unmatched junction bases numbered 7, after V lost 4 bases and J lost 0 bases. CDR1 and CDR2 (germline): SEHNR, FQNEAQ (reference sequence). The length of the CDR3 is 16 residues.

V and J are TRBV29-1 and TRBJ1-1, with D perhaps matching TRBD1 (6 bases). The germline V and J ends were trimmed by 6 bases and 3 bases, with 14 bases remaining between them. The CDR3 loop spans 13 amino acids. Per germline, CDR1 SQVTM and CDR2 ANQGSEA. CDR3: CSVVDRTYTEAFF. The CDR3 DNA is TGCAGCGTCGTAGACAGGACCTACACTGAAGCTTTCTTT.

V usage is TRBV4-2 and J usage is TRBJ2-5; 11 bases are shared with TRBD2. CDR1 and CDR2 from the germline V gene are LGHNA and YNFKEQ. The CDR3 spans 15 residues. V lost 4 bases, J lost 5 bases, and 6 bases stayed unmatched. The CDR3 protein is CASSRTSGGGETQYF. The DNA for the CDR3 is TGTGCCAGCAGCCGTACTAGCGGGGGCGGGGAGACCCAGTACTTC.

The chain is built from TRBV18 and TRBJ1-2; D might be TRBD1 (6 bases). This CDR3 has 15 amino acids. Germline values: CDR1 KGHSH, CDR2 LQKENI. V dropped 3 bases and J dropped 0 bases, with 11 bases sitting between them. In DNA form, the CDR3 reads TGTGCCAGCTCACCGAAGACAGGAACTAACTATGGCTACACCTTC. As protein: CASSPKTGTNYGYTF.

The chain joins TRBV7-2 to TRBJ2-7, with 10 nucleotides matching TRBD1. This CDR3 has 15 amino acids. CDR1 is SGHTA and CDR2 is FQGNSA in the germline V gene. Unmatched junction bases numbered 4, after V lost 1 base and J lost 4 bases. CDR3 residues: CASSLDGQGEYEQYF. In DNA, the CDR3 is TGTGCCAGCAGCTTAGACGGACAGGGGGAATACGAGCAGTACTTC. Filled out from reference TRBV7-2 and TRBJ2-7, the complete variable domain reads GAGVSQSPSNKVTEKGKDVELRCDPISGHTALYWYRQSLGQGLEFLIYFQGNSAPDKSGLPSDRFSAERTGGSVSTLTIQRTQQEDSAVYLCASSLDGQGEYEQYFGPGTRLTVT.

The V gene is TRBV14, the J gene TRBJ1-2; TRBD1 is a possible D gene (6 bases). This CDR3 region has 14 residues. In germline, CDR1 is SGHDN, CDR2 FVKESK. Trimming removed 1 base at V and 4 bases at J, with 10 bases between. CDR3 coding DNA: TGTGCCAGCAGCCAAGCAGGGGCCCGCTATGGCTACACCTTC. This gives the protein CASSQAGARYGYTF.

A word on this clone: It is unclear where the CDR3 begins or ends on the DNA, so no DNA is shown, and the CDR3 is as TCRdb lists it. The chain is built from TRBV21-1 and TRBJ1-1; TRBD1, the D gene given by the table, was not confirmed from the DNA. TRBV21-1 is termed a pseudogene. The CDR3 length is 17 residues, termini included. The CDR3 reads CASSKVGQGNMNTEAFF.

The V call is TRBV7-2, the J call TRBJ2-1; 7 nucleotides line up with TRBD2. The length of the CDR3 is 18 residues. The V gene's germline CDR1 is SGHTA and CDR2 FQGNSA. V lost 3 bases and J lost 12; bases outside the gene matches: 23. CDR3 sequence: CASSLGGFSRLLGLGQFF. The CDR3 DNA sequence: TGTGCCAGCAGCTTGGGGGGGTTTAGTAGACTTTTGGGACTGGGGCAGTTCTTC.

The chain is built from TRBV7-9 and TRBJ1-1; 8 nucleotides line up with TRBD1. CDR1 and CDR2 (germline): SEHNR, FQNEAQ (reference sequence). The CDR3 is 17 residues long. J lost 2 bases, V lost 0 bases, and 8 bases had no gene match. CDR3 in DNA: TGTGCCAGCAGCTTAGCCCGGGCCGGGACAGGCAACACTGAAGCTTTCTTT. Translation: CASSLARAGTGNTEAFF.

CDR3 sequence: CASSLRSGIGIYGYTF. CDR3 in DNA: TGTGCCAGCAGTTTACGGTCCGGGATCGGAATCTATGGCTACACCTTC. The chain has TRBV28 and TRBJ1-2; D is unclear. Trimming removed 2 bases at V and 4 bases at J, with 17 bases between. The CDR3 sequence is 16 residues long. The germline V gene has CDR1 MDHEN and CDR2 SYDVKM.

The genes are TRBV2 and TRBJ2-4, with 7 bases matching TRBD1. The CDR3 covers 14 residues. The J segment lost 9 bases and the V segment lost 4 bases, leaving 9 bases of the junction unmatched. From germline, CDR1 is SNHLY and CDR2 FYNNEI. CDR3 sequence (DNA): TGTGCCAGCAGTGTCGACAGGGCTCGTGGCATTCAGTACTTC. This sequence encodes CASSVDRARGIQYF.

The sample holds one count of this clone. V and J are TRBV7-2 and TRBJ2-7; TRBD2 agrees at 11 bases. The junction had 8 bases not matched to a gene; V was cut back by 1 base and J by 0 bases. CDR1 is SGHTA and CDR2 is FQGNSA in the germline V gene. This CDR3 comprises 18 residues. In DNA, the CDR3 is TGTGCCAGCAGCTTAGTAGGTAGCGGGAGGGCCAGCTCCTACGAGCAGTACTTC. The encoded protein is CASSLVGSGRASSYEQYF. Together with reference TRBV7-2 and TRBJ2-7, the CDR3 gives the full variable domain: GAGVSQSPSNKVTEKGKDVELRCDPISGHTALYWYRQSLGQGLEFLIYFQGNSAPDKSGLPSDRFSAERTGGSVSTLTIQRTQQEDSAVYLCASSLVGSGRASSYEQYFGPGTRLTVT.

The chain is built from TRBV19 and TRBJ2-1; tentative D call: TRBD2 (6 bases). CDR1 is LNHDA, CDR2 SQIVND, per germline (reference sequence). CDR3 length: 17 amino acids. Trimming left V 4 bases short and J 2 bases short, with 18 bases between. CDR3 coding DNA: TGTGCCAGTAGTAGGTCGGCGGAGGGCCCCCCCTACAATGAGCAGTTCTTC. It is translated as CASSRSAEGPPYNEQFF.

The rearrangement joins TRBV20-1 to TRBJ2-3; a possible D gene is TRBD1 (5 bases). CDR3 length: 11 amino acids. V was cut by 6 bases and J by 5 bases, with 9 bases left in between. Germline V CDR1 and CDR2: DFQATT, SNEGSKA (reference sequence). CDR3 region: CSAVDRDTQYF. The CDR3 DNA follows: TGCAGTGCCGTAGACAGAGATACGCAGTATTTT.

This rearrangement joins TRBV30 to TRBJ2-1; a possible D gene is TRBD1 (5 bases). This CDR3 is built from 12 residues. V was pared by 5 bases and J by 7 bases, with 12 bases between. Germline V gene sequence: CDR1 GTSNPN, CDR2 SVGIG (reference sequence). CDR3 sequence reads: CAWRSRVNEQFF. CDR3 in DNA: TGTGCCTGGCGGTCCAGGGTAAATGAGCAGTTCTTC.